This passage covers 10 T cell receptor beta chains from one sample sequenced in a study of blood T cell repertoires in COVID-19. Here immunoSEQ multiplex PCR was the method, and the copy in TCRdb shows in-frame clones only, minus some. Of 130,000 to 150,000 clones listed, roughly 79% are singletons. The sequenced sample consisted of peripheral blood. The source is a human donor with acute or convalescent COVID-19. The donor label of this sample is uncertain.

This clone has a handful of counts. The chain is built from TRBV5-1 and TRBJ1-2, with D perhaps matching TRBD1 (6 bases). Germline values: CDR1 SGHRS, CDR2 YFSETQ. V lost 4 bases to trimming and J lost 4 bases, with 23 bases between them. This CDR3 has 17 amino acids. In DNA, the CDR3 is TGCGCCAGCAGCGGAGAGGGGCGAGGGGGTTTCGGCTATGGCTACACCTTC. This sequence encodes CASSGEGRGGFGYGYTF. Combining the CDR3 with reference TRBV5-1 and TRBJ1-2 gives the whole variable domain KAGVTQTPRYLIKTRGQQVTLSCSPISGHRSVSWYQQTPGQGLQFLFEYFSETQRNKGNFPGRFSGRQFSNSRSEMNVSTLELGDSALYLCASSGEGRGGFGYGYTFGSGTRLTVV.

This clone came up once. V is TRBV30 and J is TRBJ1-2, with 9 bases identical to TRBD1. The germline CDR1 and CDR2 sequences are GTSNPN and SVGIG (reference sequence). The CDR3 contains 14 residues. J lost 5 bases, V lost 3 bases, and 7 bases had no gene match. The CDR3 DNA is TGTGCCTGGAGAATAAAACAGGGGGCGTATGGCTACACCTTC. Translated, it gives CAWRIKQGAYGYTF. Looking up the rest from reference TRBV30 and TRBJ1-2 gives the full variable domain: SQTIHQWPATLVQPVGSPLSLECTVEGTSNPNLYWYRQAAGRGLQLLFYSVGIGQISSEVPQNLSASRPQDRQFILSSKKLLLSDSGFYLCAWRIKQGAYGYTFGSGTRLTVV.

CDR3 sequence reads: CASSPVGQGVSAFF. The CDR3 DNA reads as TGTGCCAGCTCACCCGTAGGACAGGGAGTGTCGGCTTTCTTT. The chain couples TRBV18 to TRBJ1-1; 8 positions agree with TRBD1. Germline-derived CDR1 and CDR2 are KGHSH and LQKENI. The CDR3 consists of 14 residues. V shed 3 bases, J shed 11 bases, and the junction held 11 bases outside the gene matches.

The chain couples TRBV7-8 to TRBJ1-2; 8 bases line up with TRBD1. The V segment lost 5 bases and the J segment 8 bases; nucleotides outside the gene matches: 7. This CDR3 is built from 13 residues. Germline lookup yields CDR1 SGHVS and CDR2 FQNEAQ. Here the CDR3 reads CASSPGQGRGYTF. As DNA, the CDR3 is TGTGCCAGCAGCCCCGGACAGGGACGCGGCTACACCTTC.

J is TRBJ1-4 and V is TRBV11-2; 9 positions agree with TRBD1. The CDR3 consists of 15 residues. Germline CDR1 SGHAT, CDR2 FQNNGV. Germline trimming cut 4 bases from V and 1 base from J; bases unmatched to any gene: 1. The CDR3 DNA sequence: TGTGCCAGCAGCTGGGGACAGGGAACTAATGAAAAACTGTTTTTT. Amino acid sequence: CASSWGQGTNEKLFF.

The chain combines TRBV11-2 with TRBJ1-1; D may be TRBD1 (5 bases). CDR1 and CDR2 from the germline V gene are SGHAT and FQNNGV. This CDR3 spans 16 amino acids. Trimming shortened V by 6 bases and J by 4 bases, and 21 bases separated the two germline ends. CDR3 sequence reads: CASSPEWRGSGTEAFF. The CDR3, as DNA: TGTGCCAGCAGTCCAGAGTGGAGGGGAAGCGGCACTGAAGCTTTCTTT. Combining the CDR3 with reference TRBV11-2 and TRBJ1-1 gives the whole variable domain EAGVAQSPRYKIIEKRQSVAFWCNPISGHATLYWYQQILGQGPKLLIQFQNNGVVDDSQLPKDRFSAERLKGVDSTLKIQPAKLEDSAVYLCASSPEWRGSGTEAFFGQGTRLTVV.

The CDR3 DNA reads TGTGCCAGCAGCTTGGGCGGATCTGGAAACACCATATATTTT. Its protein product is CASSLGGSGNTIYF. J is TRBJ1-3 and V is TRBV5-5; D is undetermined. This CDR3 has 14 amino acids. The germline V gene encodes CDR1 SGHKS and CDR2 YYEKEE (reference sequence). V dropped 0 bases and J dropped 1 base, with 5 bases sitting between them. The variable domain in full, completed from reference TRBV5-5 and TRBJ1-3, reads DAGVTQSPTHLIKTRGQQVTLRCSPISGHKSVSWYQQVLGQGPQFIFQYYEKEERGRGNFPDRFSARQFPNYSSELNVNALLLGDSALYLCASSLGGSGNTIYFGEGSWLTVV.

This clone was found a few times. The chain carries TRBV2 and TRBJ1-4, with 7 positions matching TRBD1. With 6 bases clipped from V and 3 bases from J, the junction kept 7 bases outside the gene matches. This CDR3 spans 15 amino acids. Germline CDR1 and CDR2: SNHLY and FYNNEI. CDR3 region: CASSSPGTANEKLFF. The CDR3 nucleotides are TGTGCCAGCAGCTCACCCGGGACAGCTAATGAAAAACTGTTTTTT.

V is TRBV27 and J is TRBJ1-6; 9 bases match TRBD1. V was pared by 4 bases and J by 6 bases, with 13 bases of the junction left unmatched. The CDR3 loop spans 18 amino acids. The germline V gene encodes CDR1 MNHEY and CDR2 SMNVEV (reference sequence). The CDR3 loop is CASSSTSPTTGGNSPLHF. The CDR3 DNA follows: TGTGCCAGCAGTTCGACCTCACCAACGACAGGGGGTAATTCACCCCTCCACTTT.

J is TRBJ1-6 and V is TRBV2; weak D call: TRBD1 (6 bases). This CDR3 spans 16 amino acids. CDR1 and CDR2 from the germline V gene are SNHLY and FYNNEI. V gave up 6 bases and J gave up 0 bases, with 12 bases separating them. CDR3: CASSLTGISYNSPLHF. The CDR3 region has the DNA TGTGCCAGCAGCTTAACAGGGATCTCCTATAATTCACCCCTCCACTTT.